One T cell receptor (beta chain) is described in this entry. Its binding antigen is unknown. Base qualities are not provided; no much larger clone lies one nucleotide away. For sequencing, an Illumina HiSeq 2500 was employed. Quantitative 5'-RACE with molecular barcodes was the method used to prepare the TCR beta libraries. The published analysis was carried out like this. A new computational method based on a probabilistic model of VDJ rearrangement was used to identify disease-linked TCR variants. TCRdb cleaned the public reads at Q25 with fastp, built clones with MiXCR and kept in-frame beta chains. Records with the same CDR3 protein are collapsed into one entry carrying the most frequent genes and DNA. TCRdb, rather than the study authors, made the V and J calls. Counted in this sample were about 400,000 distinct CDR3 sequences; under 25% of them appeared once. Of the sample, approximately 16% falls within the top ten clones.

The sample originates from a study of CD8 T cells in ankylosing spondylitis (dated 2017 in TCRdb). In the study overall: The study profiled T cell receptor beta repertoires in healthy donors and ankylosing spondylitis patients to find disease-linked TCR variants. The full study cohort was made up of 25 ankylosing spondylitis patients and 108 healthy donors. Samples of peripheral blood were taken, and for ankylosing spondylitis patients, synovial fluid was collected as well.

The CDR3 covers 16 residues, taking in both the cysteine and the phenylalanine. Only the CDR3 DNA stays, 48 bases, in frame from base 1. For this chain, trimming is 0 bases at the V end and 5 bases at the J end, and the number of junction bases without a gene match is 6. Based on the germline V gene (reference sequence), the CDR1 and CDR2 sequences are LNHDA and SQIVND. On the study overall, not on this receptor specifically: Blood from ankylosing spondylitis patients appeared to be characterized by a TCR beta motif made up of several highly homologous amino acid variants. In peripheral blood, the disease-linked clones were found at relatively low frequencies and had a CD8+ phenotype. Some of the motif variants had been reported before in the synovial fluid and blood of reactive arthritis patients, a finding that suggests common disease-initiation mechanisms. Significant enrichment of the disease-linked clones was reported in matched synovial fluid samples from ankylosing spondylitis patients.

This sequence was found in a male donor with ankylosing spondylitis. The chain is encoded by TRBV19 joined to TRBJ2-1; 8 junctional bases match TRBD1. Sequenced input: blood, either unsorted or a sorted T cell fraction (not recorded which). DNA sequence: TGTGCCAGTAGTATAGATCCACAGGGGGGTCACAATGAGCAGTTCTTC. Protein translation: CASSIDPQGGHNEQFF.